The clone carrying this TCR beta chain was observed at least ten times. Its specificity is unknown. This CDR3 is built from 13 residues. The V gene lost 5 bases and the J gene lost 7 bases, with 9 bases spanning the gap. These data are taken from a study of identical twins. Whole-study results and caveats: Fewer insertions marked abundant cord blood beta clonotypes; young adult naive trended weakly, memory not at all. Models, which agreed with sharing between unrelated individuals, nonetheless underestimated the out-of-frame TCR alpha sharing seen in monozygotic twins. Excess sharing between twins was weaker in beta out-of-frame sequences.

The donor group consisted entirely of healthy Caucasians. TCRdb ran MiXCR on the 5' RACE reads and lists one entry per CDR3 protein. The table shows fewer than 650,000 distinct CDR3 sequences, with less than 9% occurring only once. Another study also made use of these data, one on yellow fever vaccine responses in identical twins.

This chain uses TRBV12-3 or TRBV12-4 with TRBJ1-6; D possibly corresponds to TRBD1 (5 bases). The specimen was PBMCs. The receptor was derived from a woman between 18 and 29 years old in good health. In nucleotides, the CDR3 is TGTGCCAGCAGTATGGGGGGGAATTCACCCCTCCACTTT. Its translation is CASSMGGNSPLHF.